The rows below give T cell receptor beta chains drawn from one sample of a study of blood T cell repertoires in COVID-19. The repertoire was sequenced with immunoSEQ multiplex PCR; TCRdb's copy has only in-frame clones and lacks some. The table records about 400,000 clones, around 87% of them present only once. Sequenced input: peripheral blood. The receptors were gathered from a human donor in a cohort sampled during active COVID-19. Both conserved end residues are part of each CDR3. D genes are given only for firm matches. Clone size appears in some rows only: once, few, many, or a class for an expanded clone.

v_gene,abundance,d_gene,j_gene,CDR3aa,CDR3nt
TRBV5-1,-,TRBD1,TRBJ1-4,CASSLDQRQGALKKLFF,TGCGCCAGCAGCTTGGACCAAAGACAGGGGGCGTTGAAAAAACTGTTTTTT
TRBV2,-,TRBD1,TRBJ2-7,CASRRTGNYEQYF,TGTGCCAGCAGGCGGACAGGGAACTACGAGCAGTACTTC
TRBV30,-,-,TRBJ2-7,CACRDTYEQYF,TGTGCCTGTCGGGACACCTACGAGCAGTACTTC
TRBV2,-,-,TRBJ2-5,CASSEGWGGETQYF,TGTGCCAGCAGTGAAGGGTGGGGCGGAGAGACCCAGTACTTC
TRBV7-9,-,TRBD2,TRBJ2-7,CASSLGGGASYEQYF,TGTGCCAGCAGCTTGGGCGGGGGGGCCTCCTACGAGCAGTACTTC
TRBV3-1/TRBV3-2,-,TRBD2,TRBJ2-7,CASSRSGSPGGREQYF,TGTGCCAGCAGCCGTAGCGGGAGCCCCGGGGGTCGCGAGCAGTACTTC
TRBV19,-,-,TRBJ2-7,CASSMASSTGYEQYF,TGTGCCAGTAGTATGGCCTCTTCGACAGGCTACGAGCAGTACTTC
TRBV30,once,TRBD2,TRBJ2-3,CAWMGTSGIDTQYF,TGTGCCTGGATGGGGACTAGCGGAATAGATACGCAGTATTTT
TRBV5-4,-,TRBD2,TRBJ2-1,CASSANRDYRKFF,TGTGCCAGCAGCGCGAACCGGGACTACAGGAAGTTCTTC
TRBV7-2,few,-,TRBJ2-5,CASSFRVKAKETQYF,TGTGCCAGCAGCTTCCGGGTGAAGGCGAAAGAGACCCAGTACTTC
TRBV6-6,-,TRBD2,TRBJ2-7,CASTPGGEQYF,TGTGCCAGCACCCCCGGGGGGGAGCAGTACTTC
TRBV5-6,-,-,TRBJ1-4,CASSLWLATYRLDNEKLFF,TGTGCCAGCAGCTTGTGGTTGGCGACTTACCGCTTAGATAATGAAAAACTGTTTTTT
TRBV6-5,-,-,TRBJ2-3,CAVSGVSTDTQYF,TGTGCCGTCTCCGGGGTTAGCACAGATACGCAGTATTTT
TRBV30,-,-,TRBJ1-1,CASLKGQKNTEAFF,TGTGCCTCCCTGAAGGGACAAAAGAACACTGAAGCTTTCTTT
TRBV30,-,-,TRBJ2-5,CAWRTPGEETQYF,TGTGCCTGGAGGACGCCGGGGGAGGAGACCCAGTACTTC
TRBV2,-,TRBD2,TRBJ2-1,CASSESRAGGHNEQFF,TGTGCCAGCAGTGAATCTCGAGCGGGGGGGCACAATGAGCAGTTCTTC